The next 20 T cell receptor beta chains were all read from a single sample in a study of neurological immune-mediated disorders. Each CDR3 protein is one row after TCRdb ran MiXCR on the 5' RACE reads. The table records around 69,000 distinct CDR3 sequences, 9.5% to 13% of them present only once. Time point specified: longitudinal time-point 1 (baseline). The sample taken for sequencing was PBMCs. All receptors derive from a man younger than 40 in good health.

This clonotype was picked up a small number of times. The chain joins TRBV29-1 to TRBJ2-3; TRBD1 agrees at 9 bases. Germline CDR1 is SQVTM and CDR2 is ANQGSEA. The CDR3 runs 14 residues. After removal of 3 bases from V and 4 bases from J, the junction contained 5 bases not matched to a gene. CDR3 protein: CSVDTGGLADTQYF. The CDR3 DNA reads TGCAGCGTTGACACAGGGGGCCTCGCAGATACGCAGTATTTT.

This clonotype was counted at least ten times. J is TRBJ1-1 and V is TRBV18, with D perhaps matching TRBD1 (6 bases). Trimming shortened V by 5 bases and J by 1 base, and 11 bases separated the two germline ends. This CDR3 has 14 residues. Germline V gene lookup returns CDR1 KGHSH and CDR2 LQKENI. The CDR3 loop reads CASSAGQSNTEAFF. In nucleotides, the CDR3 is TGTGCCAGCTCAGCCGGACAGTCGAACACTGAAGCTTTCTTT.

This clonotype has a count of ten or more. The gene calls are TRBV12-3 or TRBV12-4 and TRBJ2-7; 8 bases are shared with TRBD2. This CDR3 is built from 14 residues. V was clipped by 2 bases and J by 5 bases; unmatched bases: 5. The CDR3: CASSLIAGINEQYF. Here the CDR3 DNA reads TGTGCCAGCAGTTTAATAGCGGGAATAAACGAGCAGTACTTC.

This clonotype was counted many times. This chain connects TRBV3-1 to TRBJ2-5, with TRBD2 as a possible D gene (5 bases). Per the germline V gene, CDR1 is LGHDT and CDR2 is YNNKEL (reference sequence). Deletions cut 3 bases from V and 2 bases from J, with 10 bases between. This CDR3 is built from 14 residues. The CDR3 spells CASSQSSGQETQYF. The CDR3 DNA reads TGTGCCAGCAGCCAGAGTTCGGGGCAAGAGACCCAGTACTTC.

This clonotype has at least ten counts. The chain joins TRBV12-3 or TRBV12-4 to TRBJ2-5; maybe TRBD1 (5 bases). With 3 bases removed from V and 6 bases from J, the gap between germline ends came to 11 bases. The length of the CDR3 is 13 residues. The CDR3 nucleotides are TGTGCCAGCAGTTTTTCAGGGCAAAAGACCCAGTACTTC. Translated: CASSFSGQKTQYF.

At least ten counts were recorded for this clonotype. The rearrangement links TRBV27 to TRBJ2-2; D is unresolved. This CDR3 is built from 15 residues. CDR1 and CDR2 from the germline V gene are MNHEY and SMNVEV (reference sequence). Trimming pared 2 bases from V and 4 bases from J, leaving 11 bases between. For the CDR3, the DNA is TGTGCCAGCAGTTTACAAGGGTTCAGCACCGGGGAGCTGTTTTTT. As protein: CASSLQGFSTGELFF.

This clonotype occurred many times. This chain joins TRBV28 and TRBJ2-7, with a possible D match to TRBD2 (5 bases). V was pared by 3 bases and J by 2 bases, with 14 bases between. Germline CDR1 MDHEN, CDR2 SYDVKM. CDR3 length: 15 residues. The CDR3 coding sequence is TGTGCCAGCAGTTTCTCGGGAATACTTACCTACGAGCAGTACTTC. Amino acid sequence: CASSFSGILTYEQYF.

This chain links TRBV5-1 with TRBJ2-3, with D unclear. Looked up from germline, CDR1 is SGHRS and CDR2 is YFSETQ. The CDR3 has 14 amino acids. Trimming stripped 7 bases from V and 4 bases from J, with 16 bases between. DNA for the CDR3: TGCGCCAGCTCCCAGAAGGAGCGCGCAGATACGCAGTATTTT. Protein: CASSQKERADTQYF.

This clonotype occurred many times. The chain employs TRBV9 and TRBJ1-2, with D possibly matching TRBD1 (6 bases). Germline CDR1 reads SGDLS; CDR2 reads YYNGEE. Between the trimmed V and J ends, which lost 0 bases and 8 bases, there was a span of 14 bases. This CDR3 has 14 residues. The CDR3 protein is CASSVEAQGNGYTF. The CDR3 bases are TGTGCCAGCAGCGTAGAAGCGCAGGGGAACGGCTACACCTTC.

This clonotype was seen many times. The gene calls are TRBV20-1 and TRBJ2-5, with D uncertain. Trimming removed 3 bases at V and 4 bases at J, with 12 bases between. CDR1 DFQATT and CDR2 SNEGSKA come from the germline V gene (reference sequence). The CDR3 is 13 amino acids. This CDR3 reads CSARSPERETQYF. The CDR3 DNA follows: TGCAGTGCTAGGAGCCCTGAGCGAGAGACCCAGTACTTC.

In this sample, this clonotype turned up a few times. This chain connects TRBV20-1 to TRBJ2-7, with D perhaps being TRBD1 or TRBD2 (6 bases each). This CDR3 is built from 15 residues. Germline V lookup: CDR1 DFQATT, CDR2 SNEGSKA (reference sequence). The V end lost 3 bases, the J end lost 4 bases, and 19 bases lay between the germline ends. The CDR3 sequence is CSARGAGTSGYEQYF. The CDR3 coding sequence is TGCAGTGCTAGGGGCGCGGGGACAAGCGGGTACGAGCAGTACTTC.

Of note for this clonotype: Because it lacks the conserved phenylalanine or tryptophan at the end, this CDR3 is likely a read error. The gene calls are TRBV28 and TRBJ2-5; D may match TRBD1 or TRBD2 (6 bases each). The CDR3 spans 17 residues. CDR1 is MDHEN, CDR2 SYDVKM, per germline. Trimming left V 6 bases short and J 2 bases short, with 22 bases between. The CDR3 reads CASSGPGGGPLQETQYS. CDR3 bases: TGTGCCAGCAGCGGACCCGGGGGCGGGCCTCTTCAAGAGACCCAGTACTCC.

This clonotype was observed many times. V is TRBV7-8 and J is TRBJ2-7; the D is unclear. V was shortened by 3 bases and J by 2 bases, with 11 bases between the two germline ends. CDR1 is SGHVS and CDR2 is FQNEAQ in the germline V gene. The CDR3 contains 14 residues. The DNA of the CDR3 is TGTGCCAGCAGCTTCGGTAGTCCGGCCTACGAGCAGTACTTC. This codes for CASSFGSPAYEQYF.

This clonotype was seen repeatedly, ten times or more. The chain employs TRBV27 and TRBJ2-6; 7 bases match TRBD2. The CDR3 spans 16 residues. After removal of 7 bases from V and 4 bases from J, the junction contained 10 bases not matched to a gene. Germline assignment: CDR1 MNHEY and CDR2 SMNVEV (reference sequence). The CDR3 here is CASKRELFPGANVLTF. The CDR3 coding sequence is TGTGCCAGCAAGCGGGAATTGTTTCCCGGGGCCAACGTCCTGACTTTC.

In this sample, this clonotype turned up many times. J is TRBJ2-4 and V is TRBV5-1, with D unresolved. Germline loops: CDR1 SGHRS, CDR2 YFSETQ. V lost 0 bases and J lost 0, with 16 bases in between. This CDR3 spans 18 amino acids. The CDR3 DNA reads TGCGCCAGCAGCTTGGAGGCGGCCACACCTATAGCCAAAAACATTCAGTACTTC. Translating gives CASSLEAATPIAKNIQYF.

Turning to this clonotype: An end of the junction does not agree with germline; a read error may underlie this. The chain is built from TRBV28 and TRBJ2-3; 13 bases map to TRBD2. The CDR3 has 18 amino acids. In germline, CDR1 is MDHEN, CDR2 SYDVKM. The CDR3 protein is CASSSGLAGDGDTDTQYF. The DNA of the CDR3 is TGTGCGAGCAGTTCCGGACTAGCGGGAGACGGCGACACAGATACGCAGTATTTT.

A remark on this clonotype: Compared with germline, one end of the junction differs, possibly owing to a read error. The chain's CDR3 is CSPLSARYLAGITIYF. The CDR3 coding sequence is TGCAGTCCACTCAGTGCCCGTTACCTAGCTGGAATCACCATATATTTT. V usage is TRBV20-1 and J usage is TRBJ1-3, with D hard to call. Germline V lookup: CDR1 DFQATT, CDR2 SNEGSKA (reference sequence). The CDR3 consists of 16 residues.

This clonotype came up many times. The chain combines TRBV5-1 with TRBJ2-5; 10 positions match TRBD1. CDR3 size: 13 residues. Unmatched junction bases numbered 4, after V lost 7 bases and J lost 4 bases. Germline V CDR1 and CDR2: SGHRS, YFSETQ. CDR3 region: CASRDRGAETQYF. The CDR3 DNA reads as TGCGCCAGCCGGGACAGGGGTGCAGAGACCCAGTACTTC.

This clonotype has ten or more counts. The CDR3 here is CASSFRSEAEAFF. Here the CDR3 DNA reads TGTGCCAGCAGTTTCCGGTCGGAGGCTGAAGCTTTCTTT. This rearrangement joins TRBV28 to TRBJ1-1; D call uncertain. Germline V gene lookup returns CDR1 MDHEN and CDR2 SYDVKM. With 3 bases removed from V and 6 bases from J, the gap between germline ends came to 11 bases. The CDR3 totals 13 residues.

The chain has TRBV5-1 and TRBJ2-2; TRBD1 might be the D (6 bases). Trimming removed 1 base from V and 0 bases from J, with 16 bases in between. Germline loops: CDR1 SGHRS, CDR2 YFSETQ. The CDR3 runs to 18 residues. The CDR3 spells CASSLPNFRGANTGELFF. DNA of the CDR3: TGCGCCAGCAGCTTGCCAAATTTCAGGGGTGCGAACACCGGGGAGCTGTTTTTT. Variable domain in full (rest from reference TRBV5-1 and TRBJ2-2): KAGVTQTPRYLIKTRGQQVTLSCSPISGHRSVSWYQQTPGQGLQFLFEYFSETQRNKGNFPGRFSGRQFSNSRSEMNVSTLELGDSALYLCASSLPNFRGANTGELFFGEGSRLTVL.